This entry lists 8 T cell receptor beta chains sequenced from one sample in a study of lymphopenia after photon versus proton radiotherapy. Clones were read by immunoSEQ multiplex PCR, and TCRdb kept only the in-frame ones, dropping some. The table shows roughly 25,000 clones, with roughly nine tenths occurring only once. The sequences come from peripheral blood, collected from a patient treated with photon-based radiotherapy. These receptors were taken from a woman in her fifties or sixties with cholangiocarcinoma.

This chain joins TRBV7-2 and TRBJ2-3; 7 nucleotides align to TRBD2. The CDR3 spans 15 residues. Germline loops: CDR1 SGHTA, CDR2 FQGNSA. Trimming removed 1 base from V and 9 bases from J; junction bases left unmatched: 10. The DNA for the CDR3 is TGTGCCAGCAGCTTAGGAGCGGGGCAAGGAGAGACGCAGTATTTT. Protein: CASSLGAGQGETQYF.

This chain uses TRBV18 with TRBJ2-2, with D maybe TRBD1 (5 bases). The CDR3 totals 12 residues. V was clipped by 8 bases and J by 6 bases, with 10 bases between them. Germline V gene data show CDR1 as KGHSH and CDR2 as LQKENI. The chain's CDR3 is CASEGESGELFF. The CDR3, as DNA: TGTGCCAGCGAAGGGGAATCCGGGGAGCTGTTTTTT. Supplemented by reference TRBV18 and TRBJ2-2, the full variable domain reads NAGVMQNPRHLVRRRGQEARLRCSPMKGHSHVYWYRQLPEEGLKFMVYLQKENIIDESGMPKERFSAEFPKEGPSILRIQQVVRGDSAAYFCASEGESGELFFGEGSRLTVL.

The chain uses TRBV6-5 and TRBJ1-1; unclear D gene. The V gene lost 0 bases and the J gene lost 7 bases, with 15 bases spanning the gap. CDR1 MNHEY and CDR2 SVGAGI come from the germline V gene. This CDR3 is built from 15 residues. The CDR3 coding sequence is TGTGCCAGCAGTTACTCGAGGGCGGTGGCGATTGAAGCTTTCTTT. Translated: CASSYSRAVAIEAFF.

This clone was seen just once. The rearrangement links TRBV6-5 to TRBJ1-2; tentatively, D is TRBD1 (5 bases). CDR3 length: 14 residues. V was pared by 6 bases and J by 8 bases, with 19 bases between. Germline values: CDR1 MNHEY, CDR2 SVGAGI. The CDR3 DNA is TGTGCCAGCAGCCAGGGATTGGGGACCCGCGGCTACACCTTC. Its translation: CASSQGLGTRGYTF.

This chain connects TRBV4-1 to TRBJ2-3; possible D gene TRBD1, 6 bases. Trimming took off 4 bases at V and 0 bases at J, with 14 bases between the two ends. From germline, CDR1 is MGHRA and CDR2 YSYEKL. The CDR3 is made up of 16 amino acids. The CDR3 nucleotides are TGCGCCAGCAGCCTTGTGGCAGGGGCTAGCACAGATACGCAGTATTTT. Translating it yields CASSLVAGASTDTQYF.

V usage is TRBV27 and J usage is TRBJ1-1, with 7 bases aligning to TRBD1. This CDR3 is built from 14 residues. The germline V gene encodes CDR1 MNHEY and CDR2 SMNVEV (reference sequence). With 5 bases clipped from V and 4 bases from J, the junction kept 7 bases outside the gene matches. CDR3 protein: CASSPLDRATEAFF. The DNA of the CDR3 is TGTGCCAGCAGTCCGTTAGACAGGGCCACTGAAGCTTTCTTT.

CDR3 coding DNA: TGCGCCAGCTTCGCGGGGACGTCGGTCAATGAGCAGTTCTTC. Its protein product is CASFAGTSVNEQFF. The rearrangement uses TRBV5-1 and TRBJ2-1, with a possible D match to TRBD2 (6 bases). Per germline, CDR1 SGHRS and CDR2 YFSETQ. V was trimmed by 7 bases and J by 6 bases, leaving 17 bases between them. This CDR3 contains 14 residues.

The rearrangement uses TRBV19 and TRBJ1-4; weak D call: TRBD1 (5 bases). The CDR3 runs to 15 residues. V gave up 6 bases and J gave up 0 bases, with 11 bases separating them. CDR1 is LNHDA and CDR2 is SQIVND in the germline V gene (reference sequence). CDR3 DNA sequence: TGTGCCAGTAGGGATGCAGGGACAACTAATGAAAAACTGTTTTTT. The encoded protein is CASRDAGTTNEKLFF.